The 25 T cell receptor beta chains presented below share a single source sample, sequenced in a study of regulatory T cells in long-lasting Graves disease. Researchers made TCR beta libraries by using iRepertoire HTBI primers and running Arm-PCR on CDR3 regions. TCRdb re-derived calls from the multiplex PCR reads in MiXCR, one entry per CDR3 protein. The repertoire holds hundreds of thousands of distinct CDR3 sequences, with roughly 15% as singletons. Documented time point: newly diagnosed GD, antithyroid drugs for less than 3 months. Preparation of the TCR library used RNA extracted from PBMCs. The sample was also linked to a second study, of T cells in Graves' hyperthyroidism and ophthalmopathy.

Sequences were derived from peripheral blood mononuclear cells (PBMCs), sampled at new diagnosis, from a patient treated with antithyroid drugs. The source of these receptors is a woman aged 30 to 39 with Graves disease.

This clonotype has more than one count but fewer than ten. The chain joins TRBV7-9 to TRBJ2-6; 9 bases are a match to TRBD1. Germline V gene sequence: CDR1 SEHNR, CDR2 FQNEAQ (reference sequence). The CDR3 covers 16 residues. V lost 4 bases and J lost 4; bases outside the gene matches: 5. Here the CDR3 reads CASSSTGGDGANVLTF. The CDR3 nucleotides read TGTGCCAGCAGCTCTACAGGGGGCGACGGGGCCAACGTCCTGACTTTC. The full variable domain, rest sourced from reference TRBV7-9 and TRBJ2-6, is DTGVSQNPRHKITKRGQNVTFRCDPISEHNRLYWYRQTLGQGPEFLTYFQNEAQLEKSRLLSDRFSAERPKGSFSTLEIQRTEQGDSAMYLCASSSTGGDGANVLTFGAGSRLTVL.

This clonotype has at least ten counts. The chain combines TRBV10-3 with TRBJ2-7; 9 bases fit TRBD1. CDR1 and CDR2 from the germline V gene are ENHRY and SYGVKD. The trim removed 10 bases at V and 4 bases at J, leaving 11 bases unmatched. The CDR3 covers 14 residues. CDR3 nucleotide sequence: TGTGCCACCAGGACAGGGGAGATGAATTACGAGCAGTACTTC. Its protein product is CATRTGEMNYEQYF.

This clonotype was detected many times. V and J are TRBV2 and TRBJ2-5; D unresolved. CDR3 length equals 15 residues. Germline V CDR1 and CDR2: SNHLY, FYNNEI. V was trimmed by 5 bases and J by 5 bases, leaving 18 bases between them. The DNA for the CDR3 is TGTGCCAGCAGTTGGACCTGGCGGCCCGGCGAGACCCAGTACTTC. Translated, it gives CASSWTWRPGETQYF.

This clonotype was recorded many times. The CDR3 nucleotides are TGTGCCAGCAAGGTACCCCGGGCGTACGAGCAGTACTTC. Translation gives CASKVPRAYEQYF. The genes are TRBV6-2 or TRBV6-3 and TRBJ2-7; D is ambiguous. Germline V gene data show CDR1 as MNHEY and CDR2 as SVGEGT. The CDR3 consists of 13 residues. The V end was cut by 7 bases, the J end by 4 bases, with 14 bases between.

This clonotype was recorded many times. The genes are TRBV28 and TRBJ2-3; 11 bases map to TRBD2. The germline V gene encodes CDR1 MDHEN and CDR2 SYDVKM. V lost 3 bases and J lost 4; bases outside the gene matches: 3. The CDR3 extends over 15 amino acids. This CDR3 reads CASSFTSGSSDTQYF. CDR3 bases: TGTGCCAGCAGTTTTACTAGCGGGAGCTCAGATACGCAGTATTTT.

The table lists this clonotype with many counts. The chain uses TRBV10-3 and TRBJ1-1; 7 bases map to TRBD1. The trim removed 8 bases at V and 0 bases at J, leaving 3 bases unmatched. Per the germline V gene, CDR1 is ENHRY and CDR2 is SYGVKD. The CDR3 length is 13 residues. In nucleotides, the CDR3 is TGTGCCATCGCCGGGACAGTGAACACTGAAGCTTTCTTT. It yields the protein CAIAGTVNTEAFF.

This clonotype was seen only a few times. The V and J genes are TRBV3-1 and TRBJ2-1; D remains unclear. Germline V CDR1 and CDR2: LGHDT, YNNKEL (reference sequence). This CDR3 comprises 16 residues. The V end was cut by 5 bases, the J end by 5 bases, with 19 bases between. CDR3 residues: CASSAPATGRHNEQFF. In nucleotides, the CDR3 is TGTGCCAGCAGCGCCCCGGCGACTGGACGACACAATGAGCAGTTCTTC.

In the case of this clonotype: This may arise from a read error, as a much more abundant clone is one base away. J is TRBJ2-7 and V is TRBV9; D is unresolved. CDR1 and CDR2 from the germline V gene are SGDLS and YYNGEE. V was shortened by 0 bases and J by 2 bases, with 9 bases between the two germline ends. CDR3 size: 14 residues. The CDR3 sequence: CASSVEQRPYEQYF. The CDR3 DNA reads TGTGCCAGCAGCGTAGAACAGAGGCCCTACGAGCAGTACTTC.

CDR3 in DNA: TGTGCCAGTAGTACAGGGGAGCGTCAGCCCCAGCATTTT. It translates to CASSTGERQPQHF. The chain has TRBV19 and TRBJ1-5; perhaps TRBD1 as D (6 bases). The CDR3 totals 13 residues. V was trimmed by 4 bases and J by 6 bases, leaving 10 bases between them. Germline V gene sequence: CDR1 LNHDA, CDR2 SQIVND (reference sequence).

A few counts support this clonotype. A read error may produce the germline difference seen at one junction end. V is TRBV6-1 and J is TRBJ2-1; D is uncertain. CDR3 length: 15 residues. CDR1 and CDR2 (germline): MNHNS, SASEGT. CDR3 in amino acids: CASSAASTGYTEQFF. CDR3 DNA sequence: TGTGCCAGCAGTGCCGCTTCGACCGGCTACACTGAGCAGTTCTTC.

This clonotype has a handful of counts. The junction does not match germline at one end; this may be a read error. The J gene is TRBJ2-7, the V gene TRBV28; 9 nucleotides align to TRBD1. The CDR3 is made up of 16 amino acids. The germline V gene has CDR1 MDHEN and CDR2 SYDVKM. The chain's CDR3 is CASSLLQGASSYEQYF. CDR3 DNA: TGCGCCAGCAGCCTCCTACAGGGGGCTTCCTCCTACGAGCAGTACTTC. Supplemented by reference TRBV28 and TRBJ2-7, the full variable domain reads DVKVTQSSRYLVKRTGEKVFLECVQDMDHENMFWYRQDPGLGLRLIYFSYDVKMKEKGDIPEGYSVSREKKERFSLILESASTNQTSMYLCASSLLQGASSYEQYFGPGTRLTVT.

The chain links TRBV19 to TRBJ2-3; D unclear. The CDR3 sequence is 11 residues long. Germline lookup yields CDR1 LNHDA and CDR2 SQIVND (reference sequence). With 5 bases removed from V and 12 bases from J, the gap between germline ends came to 12 bases. The DNA of the CDR3 is TGTGCCAGTAGTGGGCTGGGAAAACAGTATTTT. It codes for CASSGLGKQYF.

The chain employs TRBV14 and TRBJ2-7, with TRBD1 matching over 7 bases. The CDR3 sequence is 14 residues long. Germline V gives CDR1 SGHDN, CDR2 FVKESK. J was trimmed by 1 base and V by 0 bases; bases with no gene match: 0. The CDR3 coding sequence is TGTGCCAGCAGCCAAGAACAGGGGTCCTACGAGCAGTACTTC. Encoded protein: CASSQEQGSYEQYF.

This clonotype came up a few times. The chain employs TRBV5-1 and TRBJ2-2; no clear D gene. This CDR3 contains 12 residues. Trimming stripped 0 bases from V and 11 bases from J, with 8 bases between. From germline, CDR1 is SGHRS and CDR2 YFSETQ. As DNA, the CDR3 is TGCGCCAGCAGCTTGGACCTAATCGAGCTGTTTTTT. This encodes CASSLDLIELFF.

This clonotype has at least ten counts. This chain connects TRBV2 to TRBJ2-1; either TRBD1 or TRBD2 may fit D (5 bases each). The CDR3 consists of 18 residues. Germline-derived CDR1 and CDR2 are SNHLY and FYNNEI. V dropped 3 bases and J dropped 9 bases, with 27 bases sitting between them. Here the CDR3 DNA reads TGTGCCAGCAGTGACCCTAACCTAGAGTCGCGGGCAAGGGGTGAGCAGTTCTTC. The encoded protein is CASSDPNLESRARGEQFF. The variable domain in full, with the rest retrieved from reference TRBV2 and TRBJ2-1, is EPEVTQTPSHQVTQMGQEVILRCVPISNHLYFYWYRQILGQKVEFLVSFYNNEISEKSEIFDDQFSVERPDGSNFTLKIRSTKLEDSAMYFCASSDPNLESRARGEQFFGPGTRLTVL.

V gene TRBV7-6 combines with J gene TRBJ2-7; D tentatively fits TRBD1 or TRBD2 (7 bases each). Trimming took off 8 bases at V and 5 bases at J, with 22 bases between the two ends. Germline values: CDR1 SGHVS, CDR2 FNYEAQ. This CDR3 comprises 15 residues. The CDR3: CASGGGDSMPHEQYF. CDR3 coding DNA: TGTGCCAGCGGGGGGGGGGACAGCATGCCCCACGAGCAGTACTTC.

This clonotype has ten or more counts. This chain uses TRBV6-1 with TRBJ1-2; perhaps TRBD1 as D (5 bases). V shed 6 bases and J shed 4 bases, with 18 bases lying between them. The CDR3 length is 15 residues. Germline CDR1 reads MNHNS; CDR2 reads SASEGT. CDR3 protein: CASRPRDRRSYGYTF. The CDR3 DNA reads TGTGCCAGCAGACCCCGGGACCGTAGGAGCTATGGCTACACCTTC.

The sample holds a few counts of this clonotype. The chain uses TRBV27 and TRBJ2-6; 7 nucleotides match TRBD2. The length of the CDR3 is 18 residues. The germline V gene encodes CDR1 MNHEY and CDR2 SMNVEV (reference sequence). J gave up 0 bases and V 1 base, and 6 bases lay outside the gene matches. The CDR3 spells CASSLFTGGNSGANVLTF. Written as DNA, the CDR3 is TGTGCCAGCAGTTTATTTACGGGGGGAAACTCTGGGGCCAACGTCCTGACTTTC. Drawing the rest from reference TRBV27 and TRBJ2-6, the complete variable domain is EAQVTQNPRYLITVTGKKLTVTCSQNMNHEYMSWYRQDPGLGLRQIYYSMNVEVTDKGDVPEGYKVSRKEKRNFPLILESPSPNQTSLYFCASSLFTGGNSGANVLTFGAGSRLTVL.

The gene calls are TRBV10-3 and TRBJ2-2, with unresolved D. Trimming took off 4 bases at V and 8 bases at J, with 5 bases between the two ends. The CDR3 has 11 residues. Germline CDR1 is ENHRY and CDR2 is SYGVKD. This CDR3 is CAISAGGELFF. The CDR3 nucleotides are TGTGCCATCAGTGCCGGGGGGGAGCTGTTTTTT.

The rearrangement uses TRBV5-1 and TRBJ2-1; tentatively, D is TRBD1 (6 bases). Germline values: CDR1 SGHRS, CDR2 YFSETQ. The CDR3 has 16 amino acids. The germline V and J ends were trimmed by 0 bases and 0 bases, with 10 bases remaining between them. As DNA, the CDR3 is TGCGCCAGCAGCTTGGTAGGGACACCCTCCTACAATGAGCAGTTCTTC. Translation gives CASSLVGTPSYNEQFF.

The chain uses TRBV19 and TRBJ1-1, with D possibly TRBD1 on 6 matching bases. The length of the CDR3 is 15 residues. The germline V gene has CDR1 LNHDA and CDR2 SQIVND (reference sequence). The V end lost 6 bases, the J end lost 0 bases, and 14 bases lay between the germline ends. The CDR3 DNA sequence: TGTGCCAGTAGAAAGGACAGCGCTATGAACACTGAAGCTTTCTTT. It translates to CASRKDSAMNTEAFF.

Concerning this clonotype: This likely stems from a read error, as it lies one base from a far larger clone. V usage is TRBV27 and J usage is TRBJ1-2; D gene ambiguous. Per the germline V gene, CDR1 is MNHEY and CDR2 is SMNVEV (reference sequence). This CDR3 region has 12 residues. The CDR3 is CATSESNYGYTF. CDR3 nucleotide sequence: TGTGCCACCAGTGAGAGTAACTATGGCTACACCTTC.

This clonotype came up many times. This rearrangement joins TRBV12-3 or TRBV12-4 to TRBJ1-1, with D possibly TRBD1 on 5 matching bases. This CDR3 has 13 amino acids. V lost 6 bases to trimming and J lost 7 bases, with 15 bases between them. The CDR3, as DNA: TGTGCCAGCAGCCGGAGCAGGGCTTTTGAAGCTTTCTTT. Translating it yields CASSRSRAFEAFF.

This clonotype was found many times. The rearrangement joins TRBV28 to TRBJ2-7; 11 bases fit TRBD1. CDR3 length equals 15 residues. Germline V gene sequence: CDR1 MDHEN, CDR2 SYDVKM. J lost 3 bases, V lost 6 bases, and 7 bases had no gene match. The CDR3 nucleotides read TGTGCCAGCAGGCCTCCGGGACAGGGGGGCTACGAGCAGTACTTC. Translation gives CASRPPGQGGYEQYF.

This clonotype was counted a few times. Here the CDR3 reads CASSQGNRGHTEAFF. CDR3 DNA: TGTGCCAGCAGCCAAGGGAACAGGGGCCACACTGAAGCTTTCTTT. The V gene is TRBV14, the J gene TRBJ1-1, with 7 bases matching TRBD1. V dropped 1 base and J dropped 3; count of bases not matched to a gene: 5. Germline CDR1 is SGHDN and CDR2 is FVKESK. This CDR3 spans 15 amino acids. The full variable domain, in which reference TRBV14 and TRBJ1-1 provide the parts outside the CDR3, is EAGVTQFPSHSVIEKGQTVTLRCDPISGHDNLYWYRRVMGKEIKFLLHFVKESKQDESGMPNNRFLAERTGGTYSTLKVQPAELEDSGVYFCASSQGNRGHTEAFFGQGTRLTVV.